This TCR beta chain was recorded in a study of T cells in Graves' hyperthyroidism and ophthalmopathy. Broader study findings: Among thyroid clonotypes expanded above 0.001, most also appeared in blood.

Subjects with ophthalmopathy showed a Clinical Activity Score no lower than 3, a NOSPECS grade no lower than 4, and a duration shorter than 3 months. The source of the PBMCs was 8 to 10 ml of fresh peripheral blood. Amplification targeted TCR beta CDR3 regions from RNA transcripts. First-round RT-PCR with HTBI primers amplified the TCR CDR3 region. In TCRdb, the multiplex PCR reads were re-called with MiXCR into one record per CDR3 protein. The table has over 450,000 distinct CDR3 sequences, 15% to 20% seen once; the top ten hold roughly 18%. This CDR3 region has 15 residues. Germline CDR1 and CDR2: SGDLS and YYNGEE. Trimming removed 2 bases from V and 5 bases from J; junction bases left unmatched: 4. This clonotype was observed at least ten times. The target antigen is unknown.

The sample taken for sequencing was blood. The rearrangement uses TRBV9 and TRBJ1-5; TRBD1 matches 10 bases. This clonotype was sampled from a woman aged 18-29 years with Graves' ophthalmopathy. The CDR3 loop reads CASSVHGTGDQPQHF. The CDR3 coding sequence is TGTGCCAGCAGCGTCCACGGGACAGGGGATCAGCCCCAGCATTTT. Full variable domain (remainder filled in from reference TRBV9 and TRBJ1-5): DSGVTQTPKHLITATGQRVTLRCSPRSGDLSVYWYQQSLDQGLQFLIQYYNGEERAKGNILERFSAQQFPDLHSELNLSSLELGDSALYFCASSVHGTGDQPQHFGDGTRLSIL.